This T cell receptor (beta chain) was identified in a study of blood T cell repertoires in COVID-19. Study summary: Acute and convalescent COVID-19 samples came from the United States, Italy and Spain.

The CDR3 consists of 13 residues. Germline V CDR1 and CDR2: LNHDA, SQIVND (reference sequence). J lost 10 bases, V lost 4 bases, and 7 bases had no gene match. Under the authors' procedure: Nucleated cell counts were estimated from reference gene primer amplification. TCRdb keeps only in-frame clones here, not all; method: immunoSEQ multiplex PCR. The DNA gave D and trimming, while V, J and clone size come from that table. Among approximately 85,000 clones listed, around 91% were seen once. The material sequenced was peripheral blood. The TCR originated in a woman in her forties or fifties in a cohort sampled during active COVID-19. The gene calls are TRBV19 and TRBJ2-1; 7 bases are shared with TRBD2. In DNA form, the CDR3 reads TGTGCCAGTAGTAATCGCGGGAGATACGAGCAGTTCTTC. Protein: CASSNRGRYEQFF.